This T cell receptor beta chain was found in a study of monozygotic twins with inflammatory bowel disease. The CDR3 is 15 residues long. The germline V gene has CDR1 LGHNA and CDR2 YSLEER. Each CDR3 protein gets one entry in TCRdb, which reprocessed the 5' RACE reads and gives no DNA. The sample data list under 130,000 distinct CDR3 sequences. This TCR was sampled from a human donor with ulcerative colitis or Crohn's disease, or a healthy co-twin of an affected twin (not recorded which). The sample comprised blood. This chain connects TRBV4-3 to TRBJ1-1. CDR3 region: CASSQDRAVNTEAFF.